The T cell receptor (beta chain) described here comes from a study of regulatory T cells in long-lasting Graves disease. Sequencing libraries for TCR beta were prepared with iRepertoire HTBI primers and Arm-PCR of CDR3 regions. MiXCR, run by TCRdb on the multiplex PCR reads, gives a single entry per CDR3 protein. The sample lists 350,000 to 550,000 distinct CDR3 sequences, under 15% occurring once. This clonotype has at least ten counts. The antigen is not known. Time point meaning: newly diagnosed GD, antithyroid drugs for less than 3 months. With RNA extracted from PBMCs as input, the TCR library was made. Regarding the study as a whole: Fewer public clonotypes were shared by new patients (around 990) than by persistent patients (about 2,800).

V was clipped by 2 bases and J by 1 base, with 9 bases between them. The CDR3 length is 14 residues. The germline CDR1 and CDR2 sequences are DFQATT and SNEGSKA (reference sequence). This sample also appeared in a second study, on T cells in Graves' hyperthyroidism and ophthalmopathy. According to that study: Every diagnosis used clinical symptoms, serum thyroxine and TRAb, thyroid ultrasound and orbital computed tomography. The HTBI primer set served for first-round RT-PCR of the TCR CDR3.

This chain uses TRBV20-1 with TRBJ2-4; D gene ambiguous. Sequenced here: peripheral blood mononuclear cells (PBMCs), sampled at new diagnosis, from a patient treated with antithyroid drugs. This receptor was obtained from a woman aged 30 to 39 with Graves disease. CDR3 amino acids: CSARWHGAKNIQYF. The DNA for the CDR3 is TGCAGTGCTAGATGGCATGGGGCCAAAAACATTCAGTACTTC.